This TCR beta chain was sequenced for a study of long-term antiretroviral therapy in people with HIV. Germline V CDR1 and CDR2: LGHNA, YNFKEQ. V lost 1 base, J lost 6 bases, and 6 bases lay in between. The CDR3 extends over 13 amino acids. Post-ART PBMC samples numbered at least two per donor, and pre-ART ones at least one. Study findings and constraints: Upon ART, diversity increased but remained lower than transplant donor controls. Before ART, certain clones expanded, and these dominated the repertoire at all time points.

immunoSEQ v3.0 was run at survey level. Repertoires were generated with immunoSEQ multiplex PCR, while TCRdb's copy carries only in-frame clones and drops some. The sample records roughly 14,000 clones, 76% being singletons. As regards this clone: No antigen is known for it.

This chain links TRBV4-2 with TRBJ2-2; TRBD2 might be the D (5 bases). This TCR came from a man aged 40-49 years with HIV. The sample in question was unsorted PBMCs, obtained 3.1 years after starting antiretroviral therapy. The chain's CDR3 is CASSQGSAGELFF. For the CDR3, the DNA is TGTGCCAGCAGCCAAGGTAGCGCCGGGGAGCTGTTTTTT.